A selection of T cell receptor beta chains follows, all from one sample in a study of PD-1 blockade in classical Hodgkin lymphoma. The method was immunoSEQ multiplex PCR; TCRdb's version includes in-frame clones alone and lacks a portion of them. Of roughly 92,000 clones listed, 80% to 95% are singletons. This material consisted of peripheral blood mononuclear cells (PBMCs), taken at baseline. These receptors were obtained from a human donor with classical Hodgkin lymphoma. Each CDR3 is given with its conserved first and last residue. Each record gives: D gene, clone size, V gene, J gene, CDR3 DNA, CDR3 protein. A D gene is named only where the DNA matches it firmly. Rows give clone size only sometimes, using once, few, many, or a class for an expanded clone.

TRBD1,few,TRBV10-3,TRBJ1-5,TGTGCCATCAGTGCCAGGGGGGGGCGGCTGGGCAATCAGCCCCAGCATTTT,CAISARGGRLGNQPQHF
.,.,TRBV6-1,TRBJ1-2,TGTGCCAGCATTGAGAGATTCAACTATGGCTACACCTTC,CASIERFNYGYTF
TRBD1,.,TRBV28,TRBJ2-7,TGTGCCAGCAGTTATGACAGGGCCTACGAGCAGTACTTC,CASSYDRAYEQYF
TRBD1,.,TRBV19,TRBJ2-7,TGTGCCAGCTCTCAGGGGGCTGGATATGCCTACGAGCAGTACTTC,CASSQGAGYAYEQYF
.,few,TRBV19,TRBJ1-1,TGTGCCAGTAGTATTTTCAGGGCATCCACTGAAGCTTTCTTT,CASSIFRASTEAFF
TRBD1,.,TRBV5-1,TRBJ1-6,TGCGCCAGCAGCTTAGGACAGGGGAATTCACCCCTCCACTTT,CASSLGQGNSPLHF
.,.,TRBV6-1,TRBJ2-3,TGTGCCAGCAGTGAAGCGCAACAGGGTAACCCAGATACGCAGTATTTT,CASSEAQQGNPDTQYF
TRBD2,.,TRBV9,TRBJ2-3,TGTGCCAGCAGCGCCCGACTAGCGGGAGTCCCAGATACGCAGTATTTT,CASSARLAGVPDTQYF
.,.,TRBV30,TRBJ2-5,TGTGCCTGGAGCCAGGGAAGAAAAGAGACCCAGTACTTC,CAWSQGRKETQYF
.,.,TRBV29-1,TRBJ1-3,TGCAGCGTTGAGTCCGGACCTAATGGAAACACCATATATTTT,CSVESGPNGNTIYF
.,.,TRBV30,TRBJ1-5,TGTGCCTGGGACCAGGGTTATAGCAATCAGCCCCAGCATTTT,CAWDQGYSNQPQHF
.,.,TRBV6-5,TRBJ2-7,TGTGCCAGCAGTATCTCCGCTTACGAGCAGTACTTC,CASSISAYEQYF
TRBD1,.,TRBV5-1,TRBJ1-5,TGCGCCAGCAGCTTGGCCCCCGGGACAGATAATCAGCCCCAGCATTTT,CASSLAPGTDNQPQHF
.,.,TRBV5-6,TRBJ2-1,TGTGCCAGCAGCTTGGCCACCCTCAGCTCCTACAATGAGCAGTTCTTC,CASSLATLSSYNEQFF
TRBD2,.,TRBV30,TRBJ2-7,TGTGCCTGGAGTAGCGGGAGTACGAACGAGCAGTACTTC,CAWSSGSTNEQYF
.,.,TRBV5-6,TRBJ2-3,TGTGCCAGCAGCTCTCTAGACATCCCTAGCACAGATACGCAGTATTTT,CASSSLDIPSTDTQYF
TRBD2,.,TRBV30,TRBJ2-3,TGTGCCTGGAGTTCGGGGAGGGTTAGTACGCAGTATTTT,CAWSSGRVSTQYF
.,.,TRBV10-3,TRBJ2-4,TGTGCCATCACGGAGGACTCCAAAAACATTCAGTACTTC,CAITEDSKNIQYF
.,.,TRBV4-2,TRBJ1-2,TGTGCCAGCAGCCAAAATCTCAGGGGTAACTATGGCTACACCTTC,CASSQNLRGNYGYTF
TRBD2,.,TRBV14,TRBJ2-5,TGTGCCAGCAGCCAAAAGGGAGGGCAAGAGACCCAGTACTTC,CASSQKGGQETQYF
.,.,TRBV5-4,TRBJ1-5,TGTGCCAGCAGTACTAGCGGAAATCAGCCCCAGCATTTT,CASSTSGNQPQHF
.,once,TRBV6-1,TRBJ2-7,TGTGCCAGCAGTGAAGCGCCAGCGGACACCTACGAGCAGTACTTC,CASSEAPADTYEQYF
.,.,TRBV20-1,TRBJ2-5,TGCAGTGCTAGAGGTCCGCAGACCCAGTACTTC,CSARGPQTQYF
TRBD1,.,TRBV30,TRBJ1-1,TGTGCCTGGAGTATCCCGGGACAGTTGAACACTGAAGCTTTCTTT,CAWSIPGQLNTEAFF
.,.,TRBV10-2,TRBJ1-2,TGCGCCAGCAGTGAGGGGCGGAACTATGGCTACACCTTC,CASSEGRNYGYTF
.,.,TRBV30,TRBJ2-3,TGTGCCTGGGTATCGACCTATCCCAGCACAGATACGCAGTATTTT,CAWVSTYPSTDTQYF
.,.,TRBV5-1,TRBJ2-3,TGCGCCAGCAGTCTCGACAGTACTAGCACAGATACGCAGTATTTT,CASSLDSTSTDTQYF
.,.,TRBV11-2,TRBJ2-2,TGTGCCAGCAGCCCCTGGGGCTCAGCGAACACCGGGGAGCTGTTTTTT,CASSPWGSANTGELFF
TRBD2,once,TRBV18,TRBJ2-5,TGTGCCAGCTCACCGGTACGGGGGGTAGAAGAGACCCAGTACTTC,CASSPVRGVEETQYF
.,.,TRBV10-3,TRBJ2-7,TGTGCCGTTCGGGGCCCGAAAGGGGAGCAGTACTTC,CAVRGPKGEQYF
TRBD1,once,TRBV19,TRBJ1-5,TGTGCCAGTAGTACTACAGGGGGACCTCAGCCCCAGCATTTT,CASSTTGGPQPQHF
.,.,TRBV27,TRBJ2-6,TGTGCCAGCAGACCGCTTAAGAGGGCCAACGTCCTGACTTTC,CASRPLKRANVLTF
.,.,TRBV7-7,TRBJ2-1,TGTGCCAGCAGCTTGTGGGGGGCGCAGGGCAATGAGCAGTTCTTC,CASSLWGAQGNEQFF
TRBD2,few,TRBV9,TRBJ2-7,TGTGCCAGCAGCTTGGGGACTAGCGGGATCTACGAGCAGTACTTC,CASSLGTSGIYEQYF
.,.,TRBV6-5,TRBJ1-5,TGTGCCAGCAGTGAAGGGAGCCCCCAGCATTTT,CASSEGSPQHF
.,.,TRBV5-1,TRBJ1-1,TGCGCCAGCAGCTTGGAGTTGAACACTGAAGCTTTCTTT,CASSLELNTEAFF
TRBD2,.,TRBV9,TRBJ2-3,TGTGCCAGCAGCGTAGGGGTAGCGGGAGGGGCGTCCGGGGATACGCAGTATTTT,CASSVGVAGGASGDTQYF
.,.,TRBV28,TRBJ2-1,TGTGCCAGCAGTTCGACAGGGAGGGAACAGCGCGATGAGCAGTTCTTC,CASSSTGREQRDEQFF
TRBD2,few,TRBV7-9,TRBJ2-1,TGTGCCAGCAGCCCAAGGACTAGCGCTGAGCAGTTCTTC,CASSPRTSAEQFF
.,.,TRBV7-9,TRBJ1-1,TGTGCCAGCAGCTTAGGAACCGGCGCCCCCAGGAACACTGAAGCTTTCTTT,CASSLGTGAPRNTEAFF
.,once,TRBV5-4,TRBJ2-7,TGTGCCAGTTCGCGGACAGTAGCCTACGAGCAGTACTTC,CASSRTVAYEQYF
.,.,TRBV7-9,TRBJ2-5,TGTGCCAGCAGCCCTCCAAACCAAGAGACCCAGTACTTC,CASSPPNQETQYF
TRBD2,.,TRBV7-9,TRBJ2-7,TGTGCCAGCAGTGGACTAGCGGGAGGTTACGAGCAGTACTTC,CASSGLAGGYEQYF
TRBD2,.,TRBV19,TRBJ2-5,TGTGCCAGTAGTATCCGTAGCGGGAGCTCAGAGACCCAGTACTTC,CASSIRSGSSETQYF
.,.,TRBV19,TRBJ1-5,TGTGCCAGTAGTATATTCTTGACGGGGAACCAGCCCCAGCATTTT,CASSIFLTGNQPQHF
.,once,TRBV6-6,TRBJ2-1,TGTGCCAGCAGTCCTCGGAGGAGGGGTGCGGACAATGAGCAGTTCTTC,CASSPRRRGADNEQFF
.,.,TRBV7-9,TRBJ1-4,TGTGCCAGCAGCTACCGCGAAGGGGAAAAACTGTTTTTT,CASSYREGEKLFF
.,.,TRBV28,TRBJ1-4,TGTGCCAGCAGCGACAGTAGGGGTGAAAAACTGTTTTTT,CASSDSRGEKLFF